The table lists the clone carrying this T cell receptor (beta chain) with a few counts. This table comes from immunoSEQ multiplex PCR, and its TCRdb copy is limited to in-frame clones, with some not included. Found here are 400,000 or so clones, around 91% of them singletons; the top ten hold less than 2%. The source of the sample is a study of blood T cell repertoires in COVID-19. With 5 bases clipped from V and 8 bases from J, the junction kept 14 bases outside the gene matches. CDR1 GTSNPN and CDR2 SVGIG come from the germline V gene (reference sequence). The CDR3 extends over 14 amino acids. The receptor comes from a middle-aged woman with COVID-19, enrolled during active disease. The material sequenced was peripheral blood. This chain connects TRBV30 to TRBJ1-2, with 7 bases fitting TRBD1. The CDR3 sequence: CAWRDSVSLWGYTF. The CDR3 region has the DNA TGTGCCTGGCGGGACAGCGTTTCTCTATGGGGCTACACCTTC. The whole variable domain, remainder taken from reference TRBV30 and TRBJ1-2, is SQTIHQWPATLVQPVGSPLSLECTVEGTSNPNLYWYRQAAGRGLQLLFYSVGIGQISSEVPQNLSASRPQDRQFILSSKKLLLSDSGFYLCAWRDSVSLWGYTFGSGTRLTVV.